The 31 T cell receptor beta chains below were found in one sample sequenced in a study of OX40 agonist ivuxolimab in advanced cancers. The assay was immunoSEQ multiplex PCR, and TCRdb's table has in-frame clones only and misses some. The profile shows 35,000 to 45,000 clones, 75% to 90% of them singletons. Specimen: CD4+ or CD8+ T cells sorted from blood, collected in a trial of the OX40 agonist ivuxolimab. Source of these receptors: an adult with an advanced solid tumor such as melanoma, head and neck, liver or kidney cancer.

The V and J genes are TRBV4-2 and TRBJ2-2, with 9 bases lining up with TRBD2. The germline gives CDR1 LGHNA, CDR2 YNFKEQ. The CDR3 consists of 14 residues. V shed 4 bases and J 7 bases; nucleotides not matched to a gene: 4. The CDR3 spells CASSRTSVNGELFF. In nucleotides, the CDR3 is TGTGCCAGCAGCCGGACTAGCGTTAACGGGGAGCTGTTTTTT.

The chain couples TRBV19 to TRBJ2-5, with D maybe TRBD1 (5 bases). This CDR3 has 14 residues. Looked up from germline, CDR1 is LNHDA and CDR2 is SQIVND (reference sequence). The V end lost 1 base, the J end lost 3 bases, and 9 bases lay between the germline ends. CDR3 in amino acids: CASSIVGREETQYF. The CDR3 nucleotides are TGTGCCAGTAGTATAGTAGGCAGGGAAGAGACCCAGTACTTC. The variable domain in full, with the rest retrieved from reference TRBV19 and TRBJ2-5, is DGGITQSPKYLFRKEGQNVTLSCEQNLNHDAMYWYRQDPGQGLRLIYYSQIVNDFQKGDIAEGYSVSREKKESFPLTVTSAQKNPTAFYLCASSIVGREETQYFGPGTRLLVL.

The CDR3 DNA sequence: TGCGCCAGCAGCCAATCACAGGGATCTGAAGCTTTCTTT. It specifies CASSQSQGSEAFF. V gene TRBV4-3 combines with J gene TRBJ1-1; possible D gene TRBD1, 6 bases. CDR3 size: 13 residues. V lost 2 bases and J 6 bases, leaving 10 bases between the germline ends. Germline V gives CDR1 LGHNA, CDR2 YSLEER.

The chain recombines TRBV28 with TRBJ2-1; the D gene is possibly TRBD2 (6 bases). CDR1 and CDR2 (germline): MDHEN, SYDVKM. This CDR3 has 16 amino acids. Trimming took off 3 bases at V and 6 bases at J, with 18 bases between the two ends. The CDR3 DNA reads as TGTGCCAGCAGTTTGGGAGGAGACCCTGGCCTCAATGAGCAGTTCTTC. This translates into CASSLGGDPGLNEQFF.

The V and J genes are TRBV28 and TRBJ2-7; a weak D match, TRBD1 (5 bases). The CDR3 extends over 14 amino acids. V was trimmed by 2 bases and J by 2 bases, leaving 10 bases between them. The germline V gene has CDR1 MDHEN and CDR2 SYDVKM. Written as DNA, the CDR3 is TGTGCCAGCAGTTTAGTACAGGAACCCTACGAGCAGTACTTC. Protein product: CASSLVQEPYEQYF.

The CDR3 DNA reads as TGTGCCAGCAGCTTATTGGGGGTCTACGAGCAGTACTTC. It codes for CASSLLGVYEQYF. The V and J genes are TRBV7-9 and TRBJ2-7; D is possibly TRBD1 or TRBD2 (5 bases each). The CDR3 runs to 13 residues. Germline V gene sequence: CDR1 SEHNR, CDR2 FQNEAQ (reference sequence). The V end lost 2 bases, the J end lost 3 bases, and 8 bases lay between the germline ends.

This clone was counted a few times. The chain carries TRBV4-1 and TRBJ1-4; D may be TRBD1 (5 bases). Germline V gene data show CDR1 as MGHRA and CDR2 as YSYEKL. CDR3 length equals 18 residues. Trimming left V 2 bases short and J 4 bases short, with 20 bases between. The CDR3 region has the DNA TGCGCCAGCAGCCAACTGAATCTGTTTGGGGACTTTAATGAAAAACTGTTTTTT. Its protein product is CASSQLNLFGDFNEKLFF.

The rearrangement links TRBV7-9 to TRBJ2-1; 12 nucleotides match TRBD2. V dropped 5 bases and J dropped 4; count of bases not matched to a gene: 3. The CDR3 runs to 15 residues. Germline CDR1 is SEHNR and CDR2 is FQNEAQ (reference sequence). The CDR3 nucleotides read TGTGCCAGCAGCACGGGACTAGCGGGTTACAATGAGCAGTTCTTC. This translates into CASSTGLAGYNEQFF.

This rearrangement joins TRBV4-2 to TRBJ2-1; no reliable D call. The CDR3 has 17 residues. The germline V gene encodes CDR1 LGHNA and CDR2 YNFKEQ. V was pared by 7 bases and J by 0 bases, with 19 bases between. The CDR3: CASTSFTGSSSYNEQFF. Written as DNA, the CDR3 is TGTGCCAGCACCTCTTTCACCGGGTCTAGCTCCTACAATGAGCAGTTCTTC.

The chain is built from TRBV7-2 and TRBJ2-7; D remains unclear. Trimming left V 4 bases short and J 0 bases short, with 7 bases between. The CDR3 consists of 13 residues. The germline gives CDR1 SGHTA, CDR2 FQGNSA. The CDR3 sequence: CASSSINSYEQYF. Here the CDR3 DNA reads TGTGCCAGCAGCTCCATTAACTCCTACGAGCAGTACTTC.

The chain links TRBV21-1 to TRBJ2-7; TRBD1, the table's D call, was not compared with the DNA. TRBV21-1 is a known pseudogene. The CDR3 is 15 residues long. The CDR3 DNA follows: TGTGCCAGCAGCCGTGAACGGGACAGGTTTGCCCAGCAGTACTTC. Translating gives CASSRERDRFAQQYF.

This chain connects TRBV4-3 to TRBJ1-1; D not resolved. The CDR3 totals 15 residues. Germline CDR1 and CDR2: LGHNA and YSLEER. Trimming shortened V by 0 bases and J by 1 base, and 9 bases separated the two germline ends. Here the CDR3 reads CASSQDVGGNTEAFF. CDR3 bases: TGCGCCAGCAGCCAAGATGTCGGTGGGAACACTGAAGCTTTCTTT.

V is TRBV4-2 and J is TRBJ1-1, with 8 bases that match TRBD1. The CDR3 consists of 14 residues. The germline V gene has CDR1 LGHNA and CDR2 YNFKEQ. After removal of 5 bases from V and 1 base from J, the junction contained 3 bases not matched to a gene. The CDR3 region has the DNA TGTGCCAGCAGCGCCGGACAGGGGAACACTGAAGCTTTCTTT. It codes for CASSAGQGNTEAFF.

The CDR3: CASSPPGGGSLVSGELFF. The CDR3 DNA sequence: TGTGCCAGCAGCCCACCCGGGGGAGGATCACTCGTCTCCGGGGAGCTGTTTTTT. The chain employs TRBV7-6 and TRBJ2-2; a possible D gene is TRBD2 (6 bases). CDR1 is SGHVS, CDR2 FNYEAQ, per germline. The CDR3 totals 18 residues. V lost 5 bases and J lost 6, with 25 bases in between.

V and J are TRBV29-1 and TRBJ1-2; no reliable D call. From germline, CDR1 is SQVTM and CDR2 ANQGSEA. Trimming left V 0 bases short and J 6 bases short, with 11 bases between. The CDR3 runs 13 residues. In DNA, the CDR3 is TGCAGCGTTGAAGATCTAATAGGGAATGGCTACACCTTC. It codes for CSVEDLIGNGYTF.

The chain employs TRBV2 and TRBJ2-5; TRBD1 agrees at 7 bases. V was clipped by 4 bases and J by 1 base; unmatched bases: 3. CDR3 length equals 14 residues. The germline V gene encodes CDR1 SNHLY and CDR2 FYNNEI. CDR3 nucleotide sequence: TGTGCCAGCAGTGGGAGGACAGGCCAAGAGACCCAGTACTTC. As protein: CASSGRTGQETQYF. The full variable domain, its missing parts supplied by reference TRBV2 and TRBJ2-5, is EPEVTQTPSHQVTQMGQEVILRCVPISNHLYFYWYRQILGQKVEFLVSFYNNEISEKSEIFDDQFSVERPDGSNFTLKIRSTKLEDSAMYFCASSGRTGQETQYFGPGTRLLVL.

The chain uses TRBV2 and TRBJ1-1, with a possible D match to TRBD1 (5 bases). This CDR3 comprises 13 residues. The V and J ends lost 7 bases and 1 base respectively, with 10 bases between them. Germline values: CDR1 SNHLY, CDR2 FYNNEI. The CDR3 nucleotides read TGTGCCAGCACCGGGACGGCGAACACTGAAGCTTTCTTT. Its protein is CASTGTANTEAFF.

J is TRBJ1-6 and V is TRBV27, with a weak D call TRBD1 (6 bases). V was cut by 5 bases and J by 7 bases, with 15 bases left in between. CDR1 and CDR2 from the germline V gene are MNHEY and SMNVEV (reference sequence). This CDR3 spans 15 amino acids. The CDR3 here is CASSPLQGGNSPLHF. The CDR3 coding sequence is TGTGCCAGCAGTCCTCTACAGGGAGGGAATTCACCCCTCCACTTT.

The chain links TRBV5-4 to TRBJ2-5; D gene uncertain. V dropped 1 base and J dropped 3 bases, with 7 bases sitting between them. The length of the CDR3 is 13 residues. Germline CDR1 is SGHNT and CDR2 is YYREEE (reference sequence). This CDR3 is CASSLYTKETQYF. CDR3 bases: TGTGCCAGCAGCTTGTACACCAAAGAGACCCAGTACTTC. Drawing the rest from reference TRBV5-4 and TRBJ2-5, the complete variable domain is ETGVTQSPTHLIKTRGQQVTLRCSSQSGHNTVSWYQQALGQGPQFIFQYYREEENGRGNFPPRFSGLQFPNYSSELNVNALELDDSALYLCASSLYTKETQYFGPGTRLLVL.

J is TRBJ2-2 and V is TRBV11-3; 10 bases align to TRBD2. This CDR3 is 17 amino acids long. From germline, CDR1 is SGHNT and CDR2 YENEEA. The J segment lost 0 bases and the V segment lost 5 bases, leaving 6 bases of the junction unmatched. Here the CDR3 DNA reads TGTGCCAGCAGCGCGGGAGGACTAGCGGCGAACACCGGGGAGCTGTTTTTT. This translates into CASSAGGLAANTGELFF.

This chain links TRBV6-1 with TRBJ1-6, with a possible D match to TRBD1 (6 bases). The V end was cut by 7 bases, the J end by 6 bases, with 16 bases between. Germline lookup yields CDR1 MNHNS and CDR2 SASEGT. This CDR3 has 15 residues. CDR3 sequence reads: CASTLGGGGNSPLHF. The DNA of the CDR3 is TGTGCCAGCACCCTAGGGGGGGGCGGTAATTCACCCCTCCACTTT.

This sequence joins TRBV9 and TRBJ1-5; D unresolved. This CDR3 contains 15 residues. The germline V gene has CDR1 SGDLS and CDR2 YYNGEE. Trimming removed 0 bases at V and 4 bases at J, with 11 bases between. In nucleotides, the CDR3 is TGTGCCAGCAGCGTAGCAGTGCCTGATAATCAGCCCCAGCATTTT. Translation: CASSVAVPDNQPQHF.

The chain links TRBV9 to TRBJ2-1, with 9 nucleotides matching TRBD2. With 0 bases clipped from V and 6 bases from J, the junction kept 7 bases outside the gene matches. Looked up from germline, CDR1 is SGDLS and CDR2 is YYNGEE. The CDR3 consists of 16 residues. Here the CDR3 DNA reads TGTGCCAGCAGCGTAGCACTTGCGGGGGGGCCCAATGAGCAGTTCTTC. It encodes CASSVALAGGPNEQFF.

The V gene is TRBV9, the J gene TRBJ1-3, with TRBD1 matching 8 bases. The germline V gene has CDR1 SGDLS and CDR2 YYNGEE. V lost 3 bases and J lost 2; bases outside the gene matches: 7. CDR3 length: 16 amino acids. Here the CDR3 DNA reads TGTGCCAGCAGCGGAGGACAGGGTCAGCCTGGAAACACCATATATTTT. It specifies CASSGGQGQPGNTIYF.

The genes are TRBV30 and TRBJ2-7; 8 nucleotides line up with TRBD1. V dropped 7 bases and J dropped 4; count of bases not matched to a gene: 9. The germline V gene has CDR1 GTSNPN and CDR2 SVGIG (reference sequence). This CDR3 region has 13 residues. CDR3 protein: CALYMQGAYEQYF. In nucleotides, the CDR3 is TGTGCCTTATACATGCAGGGGGCATACGAGCAGTACTTC.

The chain carries TRBV6-1 and TRBJ2-7; 7 bases map to TRBD1. V lost 0 bases and J lost 2; bases outside the gene matches: 4. Germline CDR1 is MNHNS and CDR2 is SASEGT. The CDR3 is made up of 15 amino acids. CDR3 sequence: CASSEAYQGAYEQYF. CDR3 DNA sequence: TGTGCCAGCAGTGAAGCATATCAGGGGGCCTACGAGCAGTACTTC.

The CDR3 reads CASSFDRTTYEQYF. Written as DNA, the CDR3 is TGTGCCAGCAGTTTCGACAGGACTACTTACGAGCAGTACTTC. The chain combines TRBV6-5 with TRBJ2-7, with D perhaps TRBD1 or TRBD2 (6 bases each). Trimming took off 4 bases at V and 4 bases at J, with 14 bases between the two ends. The CDR3 totals 14 residues. Looked up from germline, CDR1 is MNHEY and CDR2 is SVGAGI.

V usage is TRBV7-9 and J usage is TRBJ2-5; 7 bases fit TRBD1. CDR3 length: 16 residues. From germline, CDR1 is SEHNR and CDR2 FQNEAQ (reference sequence). V was clipped by 3 bases and J by 4 bases; unmatched bases: 11. CDR3 in amino acids: CASSFLGQEVGETQYF. CDR3 nucleotide sequence: TGTGCCAGCAGCTTCCTAGGACAGGAGGTGGGAGAGACCCAGTACTTC.

The rearrangement uses TRBV28 and TRBJ2-4; 9 bases map to TRBD1. V shed 6 bases, J shed 6 bases, and the junction held 9 bases outside the gene matches. The CDR3 has 15 residues. Germline CDR1 is MDHEN and CDR2 is SYDVKM. The CDR3, as DNA: TGTGCCAGCAGCGGTACCGGGACAGGGATAAACATTCAGTACTTC. Amino acid sequence: CASSGTGTGINIQYF. The complete variable domain, with remaining parts taken from reference TRBV28 and TRBJ2-4, reads DVKVTQSSRYLVKRTGEKVFLECVQDMDHENMFWYRQDPGLGLRLIYFSYDVKMKEKGDIPEGYSVSREKKERFSLILESASTNQTSMYLCASSGTGTGINIQYFGAGTRLSVL.

V gene TRBV11-2 combines with J gene TRBJ2-7; no clear D gene. CDR1 and CDR2 from the germline V gene are SGHAT and FQNNGV. The CDR3 loop spans 12 amino acids. The V and J ends lost 6 bases and 5 bases respectively, with 11 bases between them. The CDR3 spells CASRAFRHEQYF. The CDR3 DNA reads as TGTGCCAGCAGAGCTTTTAGGCACGAGCAGTACTTC. Looking up the rest from reference TRBV11-2 and TRBJ2-7 gives the full variable domain: EAGVAQSPRYKIIEKRQSVAFWCNPISGHATLYWYQQILGQGPKLLIQFQNNGVVDDSQLPKDRFSAERLKGVDSTLKIQPAKLEDSAVYLCASRAFRHEQYFGPGTRLTVT.

The gene calls are TRBV5-1 and TRBJ2-7; D gene uncertain. The germline gives CDR1 SGHRS, CDR2 YFSETQ. CDR3 length equals 9 residues. V was pared by 2 bases and J by 6 bases, with 0 bases between. CDR3 DNA: TGCGCCAGCAGCTTCGAGCAGTACTTC. Its translation is CASSFEQYF.